Here is one T cell receptor beta chain with its context. CDR1 is MNHEY and CDR2 is SMNVEV in the germline V gene (reference sequence). The junction had 4 bases not matched to a gene; V was cut back by 3 bases and J by 4 bases. This CDR3 is 14 amino acids long. These data originate in a study of blood T cell repertoires in COVID-19. Study-wide context: Specimens from acute and convalescent COVID-19 originated in the United States, Italy and Spain. Sample material is recorded as cDNA or gDNA derived from T cells, B-cell-depleted T cells, or PBMCs.

As processed by the authors: Amplification of reference gene primers provided the estimated nucleated cell counts. Libraries were prepared by immunoSEQ multiplex PCR; TCRdb keeps only in-frame clonotypes and omits some of them. The D gene and trimming were derived from the DNA, and the V and J assignments and clone size from that table. This table holds 350,000 to 400,000 clones, nearly 90% found once. The genes are TRBV27 and TRBJ1-2; the match to TRBD1 covers 8 bases. Material for sequencing was peripheral blood. The receptor was derived from a man aged 18 to 30 with active or convalescent COVID-19. CDR3 region: CASSFRGQIYGYTF. The CDR3 coding sequence is TGTGCCAGCAGTTTCAGGGGGCAGATCTATGGCTACACCTTC.